The 25 T cell receptor beta chains listed next were all sequenced from one sample in a study of CD8+ T cells in alopecia areata. The authors extracted RNA and reverse transcribed it into cDNA as the sequencing template. Produced via immunoSEQ multiplex PCR; TCRdb's table is partial and in-frame only. The table includes 110,000 or so clones, 45% to 60% detected once. The source material was NKG2D-low CD8+ T cells sorted from blood. Source of these receptors: a human donor with alopecia areata.

This chain uses TRBV4-1 with TRBJ2-2; D gene uncertain. Per germline, CDR1 MGHRA and CDR2 YSYEKL. This CDR3 has 14 amino acids. Trimming shortened V by 4 bases and J by 4 bases, and 10 bases separated the two germline ends. The CDR3, as DNA: TGCGCCAGCAGCCCCTATACGGGCACCGGGGAGCTGTTTTTT. It encodes CASSPYTGTGELFF.

The chain has TRBV5-1 and TRBJ2-2; D remains unclear. This CDR3 comprises 14 residues. The germline V gene has CDR1 SGHRS and CDR2 YFSETQ. Trimming took 0 bases from V and 2 from J, leaving 5 bases between them. The CDR3 here is CASSLAVNTGELFF. As DNA, the CDR3 is TGCGCCAGCAGCTTGGCGGTAAACACCGGGGAGCTGTTTTTT.

The chain combines TRBV4-1 with TRBJ1-2, with unresolved D. Germline loops: CDR1 MGHRA, CDR2 YSYEKL. This CDR3 comprises 14 residues. Trimming left V 1 base short and J 8 bases short, with 14 bases between. CDR3 DNA sequence: TGCGCCAGCAGCCAAGGGCTACAGACTAAGGGCTACACCTTC. The encoded protein is CASSQGLQTKGYTF.

This clone occurred a few times. J is TRBJ2-7 and V is TRBV5-6; weak D call: TRBD2 (5 bases). This CDR3 contains 13 residues. CDR1 is SGHDT, CDR2 YYEEEE, per germline. Trimming shortened V by 4 bases and J by 4 bases, and 12 bases separated the two germline ends. CDR3 protein: CASSPGVLYEQYF. The CDR3 DNA reads TGTGCCAGCAGCCCCGGGGTATTATACGAGCAGTACTTC. Drawing the rest from reference TRBV5-6 and TRBJ2-7, the complete variable domain is DAGVTQSPTHLIKTRGQQVTLRCSPKSGHDTVSWYQQALGQGPQFIFQYYEEEERQRGNFPDRFSGHQFPNYSSELNVNALLLGDSALYLCASSPGVLYEQYFGPGTRLTVT.

The chain uses TRBV28 and TRBJ2-1; the D gene is possibly TRBD2 (5 bases). Trimming cost V 8 bases and J 2 bases, with 22 bases left between them. The germline CDR1 and CDR2 sequences are MDHEN and SYDVKM. The CDR3 is 17 residues long. CDR3 bases: TGTGCCAGCGAGTTCGGGATGACCACCGGGGCCTACAATGAGCAGTTCTTC. Translation: CASEFGMTTGAYNEQFF.

The chain is built from TRBV9 and TRBJ2-7; TRBD2 matches 11 bases. The CDR3 totals 13 residues. V shed 2 bases and J 6 bases; nucleotides not matched to a gene: 1. CDR1 and CDR2 from the germline V gene are SGDLS and YYNGEE. CDR3 region: CASSVGTSGEQYF. CDR3 bases: TGTGCCAGCAGCGTCGGGACTAGCGGCGAGCAGTACTTC.

J is TRBJ2-2 and V is TRBV5-1; a weak D match, TRBD2 (6 bases). CDR1 and CDR2 (germline): SGHRS, YFSETQ. The V end was cut by 0 bases, the J end by 1 base, with 13 bases between. The CDR3 sequence is 17 residues long. The CDR3, as DNA: TGCGCCAGCAGCTTGGCCAGCGGAGGGCGGAACACCGGGGAGCTGTTTTTT. It translates to CASSLASGGRNTGELFF.

This chain connects TRBV19 to TRBJ1-5; 9 bases fit TRBD1. This CDR3 has 17 amino acids. The V and J ends lost 5 bases and 6 bases, in that order; junction bases with no gene match: 14. Germline V lookup: CDR1 LNHDA, CDR2 SQIVND (reference sequence). The CDR3 nucleotides are TGTGCCAGTAGTCCCTGGCACGTGAGACAGGGGGTTCAGCCCCAGCATTTT. Protein sequence: CASSPWHVRQGVQPQHF.

V and J are TRBV13 and TRBJ2-1; TRBD2 might be the D (5 bases). Germline lookup yields CDR1 PRHDT and CDR2 FYEKMQ (reference sequence). The CDR3 consists of 11 residues. V was clipped by 5 bases and J by 8 bases, with 7 bases between them. This chain's CDR3 is CASSPGYEQFF. In DNA form, the CDR3 reads TGTGCCAGCAGCCCGGGGTATGAGCAGTTCTTC.

The chain links TRBV7-6 to TRBJ2-3; 12 bases match TRBD2. The ends lost 5 bases at V and 5 bases at J; junction bases unmatched: 5. The CDR3 is 15 amino acids. Germline V CDR1 and CDR2: SGHVS, FNYEAQ. The CDR3 loop reads CASSPRTSGKDTQYF. As DNA, the CDR3 is TGTGCCAGCAGCCCGAGGACTAGCGGGAAAGATACGCAGTATTTT. Drawing the rest from reference TRBV7-6 and TRBJ2-3, the complete variable domain is GAGVSQSPRYKVTKRGQDVALRCDPISGHVSLYWYRQALGQGPEFLTYFNYEAQQDKSGLPNDRFSAERPEGSISTLTIQRTEQRDSAMYRCASSPRTSGKDTQYFGPGTRLTVL.

The chain recombines TRBV2 with TRBJ2-2, with D possibly being TRBD2 (5 bases). Germline CDR1 and CDR2: SNHLY and FYNNEI. The germline V and J ends were trimmed by 10 bases and 6 bases, with 21 bases remaining between them. This CDR3 comprises 15 residues. This CDR3 reads CAKSGSQPRAGELFF. The CDR3 DNA reads TGTGCCAAATCCGGAAGCCAGCCGAGGGCCGGGGAGCTGTTTTTT.

This clone was detected only a few times. The chain links TRBV11-2 to TRBJ2-7, with TRBD1 identical over 9 bases. CDR3 size: 14 residues. With V trimmed by 5 bases and J by 6 bases, 8 bases remained unmatched. Looked up from germline, CDR1 is SGHAT and CDR2 is FQNNGV. The CDR3 DNA is TGTGCCAGCAGCGTCGGACAGGGGACACGCGAGCAGTACTTC. Protein: CASSVGQGTREQYF.

A few counts support this clone. The chain employs TRBV27 and TRBJ1-1, with unresolved D. The CDR3 runs 14 residues. With 6 bases removed from V and 0 bases from J, the gap between germline ends came to 11 bases. Germline V lookup: CDR1 MNHEY, CDR2 SMNVEV (reference sequence). The CDR3 sequence is CASRPGLLNTEAFF. The CDR3 DNA reads TGTGCCAGCAGACCTGGACTGTTGAACACTGAAGCTTTCTTT.

The V and J genes are TRBV15 and TRBJ2-7, with D possibly TRBD2 on 5 matching bases. This CDR3 is built from 13 residues. The ends were cut back, 4 bases at V and 5 bases at J, with 12 bases in the middle. Germline V gene data show CDR1 as LNHNV and CDR2 as YYDKDF (reference sequence). CDR3 bases: TGTGCCACCAGCACCGCGGGTGTCAACGAGCAGTACTTC. Amino acids: CATSTAGVNEQYF. Complete variable domain (other parts from reference TRBV15 and TRBJ2-7): DAMVIQNPRYQVTQFGKPVTLSCSQTLNHNVMYWYQQKSSQAPKLLFHYYDKDFNNEADTPDNFQSRRPNTSFCFLDIRSPGLGDTAMYLCATSTAGVNEQYFGPGTRLTVT.

This clone was detected a few times. The rearrangement uses TRBV5-1 and TRBJ1-2; unclear D gene. Trimming stripped 0 bases from V and 6 bases from J, with 9 bases between. This CDR3 has 13 residues. CDR1 and CDR2 (germline): SGHRS, YFSETQ. CDR3 residues: CASSLAHLHGYTF. In DNA, the CDR3 is TGCGCCAGCAGCTTGGCCCACTTACATGGCTACACCTTC.

This rearrangement joins TRBV27 to TRBJ2-5; no firm D call. The CDR3 runs 14 residues. Looked up from germline, CDR1 is MNHEY and CDR2 is SMNVEV (reference sequence). Trimming cost V 6 bases and J 3 bases, with 14 bases left between them. The CDR3 region is CASRVGPMEETQYF. CDR3 in DNA: TGTGCCAGCAGGGTGGGCCCCATGGAAGAGACCCAGTACTTC.

This rearrangement joins TRBV27 to TRBJ2-6; a possible D gene is TRBD1 (6 bases). Trimming took 3 bases from V and 2 from J, leaving 11 bases between them. Germline-derived CDR1 and CDR2 are MNHEY and SMNVEV (reference sequence). The CDR3 covers 16 residues. The CDR3 nucleotides are TGTGCCAGCAGTTTGACAGGAAAACCTGGGGCCAACGTCCTGACTTTC. This codes for CASSLTGKPGANVLTF.

This sequence joins TRBV28 and TRBJ2-7, with TRBD2 as a possible D gene (6 bases). The CDR3 contains 15 residues. Germline-derived CDR1 and CDR2 are MDHEN and SYDVKM. Trimming took 2 bases from V and 0 from J, leaving 11 bases between them. In DNA form, the CDR3 reads TGTGCCAGCAGTTTACAACCGGGACTCTCCTACGAGCAGTACTTC. Its translation: CASSLQPGLSYEQYF.

The rearrangement links TRBV6-1 to TRBJ2-2; D gene ambiguous. This CDR3 contains 8 residues. Trimming took 8 bases from V and 8 from J, leaving 0 bases between them. The germline CDR1 and CDR2 sequences are MNHNS and SASEGT. CDR3 amino acids: CASGELFF. As DNA, the CDR3 is TGTGCCAGCGGGGAGCTGTTTTTT.

The chain links TRBV2 to TRBJ2-1; 11 bases are a match to TRBD2. The CDR3 sequence is 16 residues long. Germline CDR1 is SNHLY and CDR2 is FYNNEI. Trimming cost V 7 bases and J 9 bases; bases outside gene matches: 14. In DNA, the CDR3 is TGTGCCAGCACAGGGGCCGGGGCTAGCGGGAGGCCTGAGCAGTTCTTC. It is translated as CASTGAGASGRPEQFF.

This clone was observed a single time. The CDR3 sequence is CASSGTGTADQPQHF. CDR3 DNA sequence: TGTGCCAGCAGCGGAACCGGGACAGCGGATCAGCCCCAGCATTTT. The rearrangement joins TRBV2 to TRBJ1-5; 7 positions match TRBD1. The CDR3 contains 15 residues. V was pared by 6 bases and J by 5 bases, with 10 bases of the junction left unmatched. CDR1 and CDR2 (germline): SNHLY, FYNNEI.

This clone was seen once. The chain combines TRBV11-2 with TRBJ2-2; D gene uncertain. The germline gives CDR1 SGHAT, CDR2 FQNNGV. The CDR3 is made up of 14 amino acids. V was cut by 8 bases and J by 0 bases, with 10 bases left in between. This CDR3 is CASVLLANTGELFF. Here the CDR3 DNA reads TGTGCCAGCGTCCTCCTGGCGAACACCGGGGAGCTGTTTTTT. Supplemented by reference TRBV11-2 and TRBJ2-2, the full variable domain reads EAGVAQSPRYKIIEKRQSVAFWCNPISGHATLYWYQQILGQGPKLLIQFQNNGVVDDSQLPKDRFSAERLKGVDSTLKIQPAKLEDSAVYLCASVLLANTGELFFGEGSRLTVL.

V is TRBV7-9 and J is TRBJ2-5; the match to TRBD2 covers 8 bases. V was clipped by 4 bases and J by 4 bases; unmatched bases: 5. The germline V gene has CDR1 SEHNR and CDR2 FQNEAQ (reference sequence). This CDR3 region has 14 residues. The CDR3 nucleotides read TGTGCCAGCAGCTCCGGGGGGGCCCTAGAGACCCAGTACTTC. Its translation: CASSSGGALETQYF.

The V and J genes are TRBV29-1 and TRBJ1-4; possibly TRBD1 for D (6 bases). V lost 6 bases and J 6 bases, leaving 8 bases between the germline ends. This CDR3 spans 11 amino acids. Germline V lookup: CDR1 SQVTM, CDR2 ANQGSEA. The CDR3 region has the DNA TGCAGCGTGAAGGGGGATGAAAAACTGTTTTTT. This translates into CSVKGDEKLFF.

This clone was observed a handful of times. The J gene is TRBJ1-1, the V gene TRBV7-9; D is ambiguous. This CDR3 has 13 residues. Trimming removed 1 base from V and 10 bases from J, with 13 bases in between. Looked up from germline, CDR1 is SEHNR and CDR2 is FQNEAQ (reference sequence). CDR3 region: CASSLEISEGAFF. CDR3 in DNA: TGTGCCAGCAGCTTAGAAATCTCCGAGGGAGCTTTCTTT.